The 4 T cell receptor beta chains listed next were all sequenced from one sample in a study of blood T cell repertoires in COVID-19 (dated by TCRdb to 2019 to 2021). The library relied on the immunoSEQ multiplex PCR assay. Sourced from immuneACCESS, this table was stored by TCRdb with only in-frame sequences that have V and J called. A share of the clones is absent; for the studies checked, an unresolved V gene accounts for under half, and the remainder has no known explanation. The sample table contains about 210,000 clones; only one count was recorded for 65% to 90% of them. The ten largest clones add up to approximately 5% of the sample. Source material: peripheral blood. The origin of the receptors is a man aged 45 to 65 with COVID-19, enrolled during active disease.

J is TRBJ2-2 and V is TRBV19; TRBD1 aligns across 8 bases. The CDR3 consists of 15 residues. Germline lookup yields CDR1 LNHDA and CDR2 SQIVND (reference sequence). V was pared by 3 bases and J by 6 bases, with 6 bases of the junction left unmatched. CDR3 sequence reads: CASSIGRGPAGELFF. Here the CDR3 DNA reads TGTGCCAGTAGTATTGGCAGGGGGCCGGCCGGGGAGCTGTTTTTT.

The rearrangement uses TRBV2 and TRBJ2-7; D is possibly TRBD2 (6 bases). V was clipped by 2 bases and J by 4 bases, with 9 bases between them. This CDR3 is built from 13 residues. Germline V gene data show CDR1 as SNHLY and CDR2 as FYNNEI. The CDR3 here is CASSEFGTYEQYF. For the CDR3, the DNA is TGTGCCAGCAGTGAATTTGGGACTTACGAGCAGTACTTC.

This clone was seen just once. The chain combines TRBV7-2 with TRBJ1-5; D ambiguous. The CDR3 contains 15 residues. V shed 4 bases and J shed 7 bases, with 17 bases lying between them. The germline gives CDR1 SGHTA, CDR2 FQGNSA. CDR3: CASSSGVGFNQPQHF. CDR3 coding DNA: TGTGCCAGCAGCTCCGGGGTAGGGTTTAACCAGCCCCAGCATTTT.

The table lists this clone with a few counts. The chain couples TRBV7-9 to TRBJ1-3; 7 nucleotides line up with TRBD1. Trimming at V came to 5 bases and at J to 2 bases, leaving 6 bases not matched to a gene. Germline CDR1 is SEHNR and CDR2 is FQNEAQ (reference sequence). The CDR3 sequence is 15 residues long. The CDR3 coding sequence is TGTGCCAGCAGCCCGACAGGGTACGCTGGAAACACCATATATTTT. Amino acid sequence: CASSPTGYAGNTIYF. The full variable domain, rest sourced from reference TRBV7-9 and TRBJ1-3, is DTGVSQNPRHKITKRGQNVTFRCDPISEHNRLYWYRQTLGQGPEFLTYFQNEAQLEKSRLLSDRFSAERPKGSFSTLEIQRTEQGDSAMYLCASSPTGYAGNTIYFGEGSWLTVV.